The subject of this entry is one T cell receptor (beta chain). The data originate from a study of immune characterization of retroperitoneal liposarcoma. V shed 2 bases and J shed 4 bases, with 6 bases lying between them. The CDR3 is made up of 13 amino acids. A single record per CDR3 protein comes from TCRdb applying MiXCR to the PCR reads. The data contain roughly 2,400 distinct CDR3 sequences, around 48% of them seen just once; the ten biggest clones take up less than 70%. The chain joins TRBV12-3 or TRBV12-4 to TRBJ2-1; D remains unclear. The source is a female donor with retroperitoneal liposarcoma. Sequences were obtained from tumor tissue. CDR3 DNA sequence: TGTGCCAGCAGTTTAAGTACGTACAATGAGCAGTTCTTC. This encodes CASSLSTYNEQFF.